This T cell receptor (beta chain) derives from a study of T cells in Graves' hyperthyroidism and ophthalmopathy (dated by TCRdb to between 2019 and 2020). In the study overall: Peripheral blood was sampled at the time of initial diagnosis, prior to any treatment. A discovery cohort of roughly 100 patients, approximately 45 with Graves' ophthalmopathy and 57 with stable Graves' hyperthyroidism, was used to find distinguishing TCR V-J signatures. Prospective prediction of ophthalmopathy was tested in an independent validation cohort of fewer than 20 hyperthyroidism patients and 17 patients who later progressed to ophthalmopathy. For training and testing, the 100 or so patients in the discovery cohort were randomly divided in a 7:3 ratio. Thyroid tissue and blood T-cell repertoires from about 6 Graves' hyperthyroidism patients were also compared in the study. After sampling, hyperthyroidism patients received methimazole starting at 30 mg daily, and ophthalmopathy patients received high-dose intravenous methylprednisolone. According to the paper, TCR Vbeta CDR3 sequencing was carried out on 135 peripheral blood samples, which came from under 50 ophthalmopathy, roughly 75 hyperthyroidism and approximately 17 progressor patients. Results and caveats for the whole study, not just this receptor: During validation, the model predicted progression to ophthalmopathy a median of roughly 7.1 months ahead of onset, with roughly 65% sensitivity and almost 75% specificity. Sample size was not statistically predetermined, and investigators were not blinded to group allocation. A 13 V-J signature model separated ophthalmopathy from stable hyperthyroidism, with around 91% sensitivity and around 84% specificity in cross-validation and 80%/75% in testing. Most expanded thyroid clonotypes (frequency above 0.001) were also found in blood, which suggests that blood repertoires may mirror thyroid immune responses.

A patient counted as having stable Graves' hyperthyroidism if no progression to ophthalmopathy occurred over 18 months of follow-up. Hyperthyroidism patients were aged 18 to 65 years and newly diagnosed, with disease duration of less than 2 months. The study excluded patients with uncontrolled infections, other autoimmune diseases, pregnancy or lactation. Diagnoses were based on clinical symptoms, serum thyroxine and TRAb, thyroid ultrasound and orbital computed tomography. Ficoll-Paque density gradient centrifugation was used to isolate PBMCs from 10 ml of fresh peripheral blood. Trizol reagent was used to extract total RNA, and RNA quality was then checked on an Agilent 2100 Bioanalyzer. CDR1 SGHAT and CDR2 FQNNGV were looked up in the germline V gene. The cysteine opens and the phenylalanine closes a CDR3 of 16 amino acids. The DNA shown is the 48-base CDR3, in frame from base 1. V loses 1 base, J loses 3 bases, and the germline ends lie 10 bases apart.

TCR beta CDR3 regions were amplified from RNA transcripts. The TCR CDR3 was subjected to a first round of RT-PCR using the HTBI primer set and the Qiagen OneStep RT-PCR kit. The libraries were constructed in a second round of multiplex PCR and then size-selected and purified. Paired-end sequencing of the libraries was performed with 100 bp reads on an Illumina HiSeq2000. The paper's processing steps were these. SOAPnuke was used to process the raw data, throwing out any read that contained adapters or uncalled bases, had a mean Phred below 15, or lacked an exact constant-primer or identifier match. COPE v1.2.5 was used to merge the high-quality paired reads, and each unique nucleotide sequence was defined as a clonotype. Clonotypes were aligned to IMGT TRBV, TRBD and TRBJ reference segments using MiTCR v1.1. The analysis included only V-J combinations with a frequency above 0.0001, which together covered about 99% of the repertoires. A TCS score was defined as the ratio between F50 (clonal expansion) and ExV (chaos), using BLOSUM62-based TCRdist between CDR3 peptides within each V-J. Welch's t-statistics and random forest reduced fewer than 600 V-J features to fewer than 15, which were used in a naive Bayes classifier (R e1071). TCRdb trimmed the raw reads at Q25, called clones with MiXCR and kept productive beta chains. Each record represents a unique CDR3 protein, reported with the most common genes and DNA among its rows. The V and J calls were determined by TCRdb, not by the authors. Across this sample there are 460,000 or so distinct CDR3 sequences, with 13% to 15% seen only once. Together, the top ten hold over 15% of the sample.

This clonotype was counted ten times or more. Its antigen has not been determined. Base quality data are lacking; no much larger clone is found one base away. This clonotype originated in a young woman with Graves' hyperthyroidism. Sample: blood. The rearranged segments are TRBV11-2 and TRBJ2-6, with the D segment identity uncertain. The nucleotides read TGTGCCAGCAGCTTAGTCCACGAGATTGGGGCCAACGTCCTGACTTTC. Its product reads: CASSLVHEIGANVLTF.